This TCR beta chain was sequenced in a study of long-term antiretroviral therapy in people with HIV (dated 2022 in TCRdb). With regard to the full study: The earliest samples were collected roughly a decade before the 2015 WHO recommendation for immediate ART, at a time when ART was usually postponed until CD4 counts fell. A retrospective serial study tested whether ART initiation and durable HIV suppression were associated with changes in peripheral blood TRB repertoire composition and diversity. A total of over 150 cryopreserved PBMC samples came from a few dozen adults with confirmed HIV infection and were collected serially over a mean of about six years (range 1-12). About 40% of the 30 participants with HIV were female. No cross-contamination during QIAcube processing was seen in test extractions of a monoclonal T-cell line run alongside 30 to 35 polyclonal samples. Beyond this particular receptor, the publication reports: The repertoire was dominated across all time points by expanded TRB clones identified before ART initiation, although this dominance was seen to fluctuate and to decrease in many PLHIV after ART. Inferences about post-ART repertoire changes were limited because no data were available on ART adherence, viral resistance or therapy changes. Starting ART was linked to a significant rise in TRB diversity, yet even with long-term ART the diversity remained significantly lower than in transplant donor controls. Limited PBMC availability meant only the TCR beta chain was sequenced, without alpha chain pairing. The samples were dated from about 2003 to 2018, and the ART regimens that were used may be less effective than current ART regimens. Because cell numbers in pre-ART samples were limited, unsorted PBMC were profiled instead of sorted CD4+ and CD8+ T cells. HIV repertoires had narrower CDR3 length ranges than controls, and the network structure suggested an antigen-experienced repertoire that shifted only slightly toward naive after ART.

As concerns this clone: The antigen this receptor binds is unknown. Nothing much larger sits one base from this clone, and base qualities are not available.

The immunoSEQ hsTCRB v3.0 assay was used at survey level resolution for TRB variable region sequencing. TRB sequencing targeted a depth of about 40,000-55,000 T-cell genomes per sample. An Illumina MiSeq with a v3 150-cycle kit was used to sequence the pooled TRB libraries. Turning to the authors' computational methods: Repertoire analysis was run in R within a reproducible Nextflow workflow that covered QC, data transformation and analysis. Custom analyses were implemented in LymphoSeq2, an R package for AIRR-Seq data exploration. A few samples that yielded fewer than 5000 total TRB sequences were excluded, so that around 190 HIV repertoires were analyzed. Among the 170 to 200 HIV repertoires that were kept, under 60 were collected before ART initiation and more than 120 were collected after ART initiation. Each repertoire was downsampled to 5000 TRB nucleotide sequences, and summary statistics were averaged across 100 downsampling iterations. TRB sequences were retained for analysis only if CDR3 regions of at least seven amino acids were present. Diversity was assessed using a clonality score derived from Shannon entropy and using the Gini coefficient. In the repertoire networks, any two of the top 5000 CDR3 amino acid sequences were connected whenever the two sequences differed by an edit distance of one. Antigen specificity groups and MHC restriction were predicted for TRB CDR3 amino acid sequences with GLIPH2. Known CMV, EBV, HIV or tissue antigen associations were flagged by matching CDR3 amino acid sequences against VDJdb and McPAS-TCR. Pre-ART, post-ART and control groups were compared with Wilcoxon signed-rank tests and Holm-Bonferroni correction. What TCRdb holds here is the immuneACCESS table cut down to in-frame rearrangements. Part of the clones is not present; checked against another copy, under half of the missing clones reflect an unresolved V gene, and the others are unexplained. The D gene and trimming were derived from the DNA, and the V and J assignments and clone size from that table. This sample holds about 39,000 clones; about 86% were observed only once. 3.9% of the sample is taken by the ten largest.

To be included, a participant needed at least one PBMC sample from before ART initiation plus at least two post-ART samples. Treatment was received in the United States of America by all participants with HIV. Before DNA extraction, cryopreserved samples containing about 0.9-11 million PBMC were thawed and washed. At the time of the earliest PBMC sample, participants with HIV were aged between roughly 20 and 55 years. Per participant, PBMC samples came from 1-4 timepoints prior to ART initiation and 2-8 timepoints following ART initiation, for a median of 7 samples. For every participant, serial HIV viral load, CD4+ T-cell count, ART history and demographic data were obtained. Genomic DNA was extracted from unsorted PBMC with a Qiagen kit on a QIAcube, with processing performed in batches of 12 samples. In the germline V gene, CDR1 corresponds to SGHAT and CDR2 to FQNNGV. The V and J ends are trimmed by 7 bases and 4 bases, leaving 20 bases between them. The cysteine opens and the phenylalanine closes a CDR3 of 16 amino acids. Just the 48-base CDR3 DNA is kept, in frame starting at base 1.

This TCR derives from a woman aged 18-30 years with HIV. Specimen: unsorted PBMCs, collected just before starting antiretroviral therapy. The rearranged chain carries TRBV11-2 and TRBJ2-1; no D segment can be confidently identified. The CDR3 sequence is CASTKGSLPLYNEQFF. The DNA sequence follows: TGTGCCAGCACCAAAGGTTCACTCCCTTTGTACAATGAGCAGTTCTTC.